These 27 T cell receptor beta chains originate from one sample sequenced in a study of cytomegalovirus exposure and HLA in healthy donors. The PCR contained 60 Vbeta and 13 Jbeta primers. Only in-frame clones appear in the TCRdb table, and some are missing; sequencing was by immunoSEQ multiplex PCR. The sample lists about 130,000 clones; over 70% were seen once. The sample taken for sequencing was PBMCs. The source of these receptors is a woman in her thirties or forties in good health and CMV-seronegative.

V and J are TRBV30 and TRBJ1-5, with TRBD1 as a possible D gene (5 bases). CDR3 size: 11 residues. V dropped 3 bases and J dropped 9 bases, with 9 bases sitting between them. Germline-derived CDR1 and CDR2 are GTSNPN and SVGIG (reference sequence). The CDR3 DNA follows: TGTGCCTGGAGCGGGGGGGGGCCCCAGCATTTT. This gives the protein CAWSGGGPQHF.

This clone appeared a single time. The chain links TRBV19 to TRBJ1-1; TRBD1 matches at 8 bases. This CDR3 has 16 residues. Germline V gene lookup returns CDR1 LNHDA and CDR2 SQIVND (reference sequence). V was pared by 2 bases and J by 4 bases, with 9 bases of the junction left unmatched. The CDR3 DNA reads TGTGCCAGTAGTATAACAGGGGGGAGATTGGGCACTGAAGCTTTCTTT. It is translated as CASSITGGRLGTEAFF.

The chain couples TRBV19 to TRBJ1-5; possibly TRBD1 for D (6 bases). This CDR3 is 14 amino acids long. Germline loops: CDR1 LNHDA, CDR2 SQIVND (reference sequence). The V end lost 7 bases, the J end lost 6 bases, and 16 bases lay between the germline ends. The CDR3 loop reads CASKGGGEGQPQHF. The CDR3 coding sequence is TGTGCCAGTAAGGGAGGGGGGGAAGGTCAGCCCCAGCATTTT.

The table lists this clone with a count of one. This chain joins TRBV5-1 and TRBJ2-5; 12 nucleotides align to TRBD2. The J call may be faulty, since TRBJ2-7 better matches the DNA end. This CDR3 is built from 15 residues. CDR1 and CDR2 from the germline V gene are SGHRS and YFSETQ. The CDR3 region is CASSETSGSSYEQYF. The CDR3 nucleotides read TGCGCCAGCAGCGAGACTAGCGGGAGTTCCTACGAGCAGTACTTC.

The chain carries TRBV5-1 and TRBJ1-1; 7 nucleotides match TRBD1. This CDR3 spans 13 amino acids. Unmatched junction bases numbered 12, after V lost 2 bases and J lost 14 bases. The germline V gene has CDR1 SGHRS and CDR2 YFSETQ. The CDR3 DNA reads as TGCGCCAGCAGCTTAGGGACAGCCCCTCAGATCTTCTTT. This codes for CASSLGTAPQIFF. The full variable domain, completed using reference TRBV5-1 and TRBJ1-1, is KAGVTQTPRYLIKTRGQQVTLSCSPISGHRSVSWYQQTPGQGLQFLFEYFSETQRNKGNFPGRFSGRQFSNSRSEMNVSTLELGDSALYLCASSLGTAPQIFFGQGTRLTVV.

The CDR3 loop reads CASSTYTGELFF. DNA for the CDR3: TGTGCCAGCTCGACTTACACCGGGGAGCTGTTTTTT. This chain links TRBV18 with TRBJ2-2; no clear D gene. The length of the CDR3 is 12 residues. The V end was cut by 6 bases, the J end by 3 bases, with 5 bases between. Germline V CDR1 and CDR2: KGHSH, LQKENI. Based on the CDR3 plus reference TRBV18 and TRBJ2-2, the full variable domain is NAGVMQNPRHLVRRRGQEARLRCSPMKGHSHVYWYRQLPEEGLKFMVYLQKENIIDESGMPKERFSAEFPKEGPSILRIQQVVRGDSAAYFCASSTYTGELFFGEGSRLTVL.

The chain carries TRBV28 and TRBJ2-1, with 15 bases lining up with TRBD2. V shed 1 base and J 10 bases; nucleotides not matched to a gene: 2. CDR3 size: 15 residues. Germline V CDR1 and CDR2: MDHEN, SYDVKM. This chain's CDR3 is CASSLLGLAGGEQFF. CDR3 nucleotide sequence: TGTGCCAGCAGTTTATTGGGACTAGCGGGGGGAGAGCAGTTCTTC.

The rearrangement joins TRBV7-2 to TRBJ1-4, with TRBD1 identical over 8 bases. CDR3 length: 14 residues. From germline, CDR1 is SGHTA and CDR2 FQGNSA. Trimming cost V 2 bases and J 7 bases; bases outside gene matches: 3. DNA of the CDR3: TGTGCCAGCAGCTTACAGGGGGCGGGTGAAAAACTGTTTTTT. Translating gives CASSLQGAGEKLFF.

The V and J genes are TRBV5-1 and TRBJ1-1; no clear D. Germline V CDR1 and CDR2: SGHRS, YFSETQ. This CDR3 region has 13 residues. V lost 3 bases and J 5 bases, leaving 11 bases between the germline ends. CDR3 DNA sequence: TGCGCCAGCAGCTCGATTTCCGGGACTGAAGCTTTCTTT. Amino acid sequence: CASSSISGTEAFF. The complete variable domain, with remaining parts taken from reference TRBV5-1 and TRBJ1-1, reads KAGVTQTPRYLIKTRGQQVTLSCSPISGHRSVSWYQQTPGQGLQFLFEYFSETQRNKGNFPGRFSGRQFSNSRSEMNVSTLELGDSALYLCASSSISGTEAFFGQGTRLTVV.

This clone was detected only a few times. The chain couples TRBV5-4 to TRBJ2-3; 12 bases are shared with TRBD1. This CDR3 has 19 amino acids. CDR1 SGHNT and CDR2 YYREEE come from the germline V gene (reference sequence). V trimming: 2 bases; J trimming: 1 base; junction bases outside the gene matches: 11. The CDR3 is CASSFGDRGRRTRTDTQYF. CDR3 nucleotides: TGTGCCAGCAGCTTTGGGGACAGGGGGCGCCGAACCCGCACAGATACGCAGTATTTT.

This clone was seen a few times. A read error may account for a junction end that differs from germline. The chain uses TRBV9 and TRBJ2-6; 8 positions agree with TRBD1. Germline values: CDR1 SGDLS, CDR2 YYNGEE. The CDR3 covers 18 residues. The CDR3 region has the DNA TGTGCCAGCAGCCCCCGGACAGGGATGGGGTCTGGGGCCAACGGCCTGACTTTC. This codes for CASSPRTGMGSGANGLTF. Complete variable domain (other parts from reference TRBV9 and TRBJ2-6): DSGVTQTPKHLITATGQRVTLRCSPRSGDLSVYWYQQSLDQGLQFLIQYYNGEERAKGNILERFSAQQFPDLHSELNLSSLELGDSALYFCASSPRTGMGSGANGLTFGAGSRLTVL.

V and J are TRBV19 and TRBJ2-5; 7 bases map to TRBD1. In germline, CDR1 is LNHDA, CDR2 SQIVND (reference sequence). Trimming at V came to 5 bases and at J to 4 bases, leaving 13 bases not matched to a gene. CDR3 size: 16 residues. The CDR3 DNA is TGTGCCAGTAGTCTACGGACAGGACCACACCGAGAGACCCAGTACTTC. The encoded protein is CASSLRTGPHRETQYF.

The chain joins TRBV6-6 to TRBJ1-3; D might be TRBD1 (6 bases). This CDR3 contains 15 residues. Trimming shortened V by 6 bases and J by 0 bases, and 12 bases separated the two germline ends. Germline CDR1 reads MNHNY; CDR2 reads SVGAGI (reference sequence). CDR3 sequence (DNA): TGTGCCAGCAGCCTGGGACAAACCTCTGGAAACACCATATATTTT. It yields the protein CASSLGQTSGNTIYF.

CDR3 protein: CASSSNQETQYF. The CDR3 nucleotides are TGTGCCAGTAGTTCAAATCAAGAGACCCAGTACTTC. V and J are TRBV19 and TRBJ2-5; D not certain. This CDR3 is 12 amino acids long. Germline CDR1 is LNHDA and CDR2 is SQIVND (reference sequence). Between the trimmed V and J ends, which lost 5 bases and 2 bases, there was a span of 6 bases.

The chain joins TRBV11-2 to TRBJ2-7, with unresolved D. Trimming took 4 bases from V and 2 from J, leaving 9 bases between them. Looked up from germline, CDR1 is SGHAT and CDR2 is FQNNGV. This CDR3 comprises 13 residues. The CDR3 DNA is TGTGCCAGCAGCTCAGTGAATACCTACGAGCAGTACTTC. Its protein product is CASSSVNTYEQYF.

V and J are TRBV6-1 and TRBJ1-1, with a possible D match to TRBD1 (6 bases). Trimming cost V 8 bases and J 1 base, with 8 bases left between them. The CDR3 loop spans 12 amino acids. Germline lookup yields CDR1 MNHNS and CDR2 SASEGT. The CDR3 sequence is CASSRGNTEAFF. The CDR3 coding sequence is TGTGCCAGCTCCAGGGGGAACACTGAAGCTTTCTTT.

V and J are TRBV27 and TRBJ2-7; 8 nucleotides align to TRBD2. V lost 4 bases to trimming and J lost 6 bases; unmatched junction nucleotides: 8. Germline V lookup: CDR1 MNHEY, CDR2 SMNVEV (reference sequence). The CDR3 is 14 residues long. CDR3 loop: CASSYGGAAVEQYF. CDR3 DNA: TGTGCCAGCAGTTACGGGGGGGCGGCTGTCGAGCAGTACTTC.

The V and J genes are TRBV6-5 and TRBJ1-6; 7 nucleotides match TRBD1. J lost 9 bases, V lost 9 bases, and 8 bases had no gene match. The germline gives CDR1 MNHEY, CDR2 SVGAGI. This CDR3 comprises 13 residues. CDR3 nucleotide sequence: TGTGCCAGTTGCCAGGGGGTAGGTTCACCCCTCCACTTT. As protein: CASCQGVGSPLHF.

A word on this clone: The sample holds other DNA sequences that translate to the same CDR3. The chain couples TRBV10-2 to TRBJ1-1, with 7 positions matching TRBD1. V was pared by 6 bases and J by 3 bases, with 4 bases of the junction left unmatched. Germline V gene lookup returns CDR1 WSHSY and CDR2 SAAADI. The CDR3 runs 13 residues. The CDR3 spells CASSRQGDTEAFF. The CDR3 DNA reads TGCGCCAGCAGCAGACAGGGAGACACTGAAGCTTTCTTT.

The CDR3 region is CAWTGSFYGYTF. In DNA, the CDR3 is TGTGCCTGGACCGGGAGCTTCTATGGCTACACCTTC. V is TRBV30 and J is TRBJ1-2; the D is unclear. Germline V gene data show CDR1 as GTSNPN and CDR2 as SVGIG (reference sequence). V lost 4 bases, J lost 4 bases, and 10 bases lay in between. The CDR3 spans 12 residues.

This clone was detected only a few times. The chain combines TRBV5-6 with TRBJ2-5; the D is unclear. V shed 0 bases and J shed 5 bases, with 11 bases lying between them. In germline, CDR1 is SGHDT, CDR2 YYEEEE. The length of the CDR3 is 14 residues. In DNA form, the CDR3 reads TGTGCCAGCAGCTTGGAGCGAACTGGGGAGACCCAGTACTTC. Its translation is CASSLERTGETQYF. Full variable domain (missing parts from reference TRBV5-6 and TRBJ2-5): DAGVTQSPTHLIKTRGQQVTLRCSPKSGHDTVSWYQQALGQGPQFIFQYYEEEERQRGNFPDRFSGHQFPNYSSELNVNALLLGDSALYLCASSLERTGETQYFGPGTRLLVL.

This chain uses TRBV27 with TRBJ1-4; D perhaps matches TRBD1 (6 bases). Germline-derived CDR1 and CDR2 are MNHEY and SMNVEV (reference sequence). The CDR3 totals 14 residues. V shed 6 bases and J shed 7 bases, with 15 bases lying between them. CDR3 in DNA: TGTGCCAGCAGGATACAGGGTGGGGGTGAAAAACTGTTTTTT. Its translation is CASRIQGGGEKLFF.

In the case of this clone: Other DNA sequences in the same sample also yield this CDR3. The chain is built from TRBV28 and TRBJ2-1; D not certain. This CDR3 is built from 12 residues. Germline CDR1 reads MDHEN; CDR2 reads SYDVKM. Trimming took 2 bases from V and 6 from J, leaving 5 bases between them. Written as DNA, the CDR3 is TGTGCCAGCAGTTTAGCCGGCAATGAGCAGTTCTTC. Encoded protein: CASSLAGNEQFF.

This sequence joins TRBV5-1 and TRBJ1-6; D perhaps matches TRBD1 (5 bases). The CDR3 covers 20 residues. Trimming shortened V by 1 base and J by 6 bases, and 26 bases separated the two germline ends. Germline V gene lookup returns CDR1 SGHRS and CDR2 YFSETQ. The CDR3 coding sequence is TGCGCCAGCAGCTTGCCCAGGTCAAACCCTTTACGGGGGTCTAATTCACCCCTCCACTTT. The encoded protein is CASSLPRSNPLRGSNSPLHF.

The chain links TRBV5-1 to TRBJ2-1; tentative D call: TRBD2 (6 bases). CDR1 SGHRS and CDR2 YFSETQ come from the germline V gene. The CDR3 has 15 residues. Trimming left V 4 bases short and J 6 bases short, with 17 bases between. CDR3 loop: CASSLSGDFINEQFF. The CDR3 DNA sequence: TGCGCCAGCAGCCTCTCGGGGGATTTTATCAATGAGCAGTTCTTC.

This clone was counted only a few times. V and J are TRBV2 and TRBJ2-7; 12 nucleotides match TRBD2. Germline lookup yields CDR1 SNHLY and CDR2 FYNNEI. Trimming removed 6 bases from V and 5 bases from J; junction bases left unmatched: 8. The CDR3 is 15 residues long. The CDR3 loop is CASSPIGLAGNEQYF. The CDR3 DNA is TGTGCCAGCAGCCCCATCGGACTAGCGGGAAACGAGCAGTACTTC.

The rearrangement joins TRBV4-1 to TRBJ1-1, with 8 bases lining up with TRBD1. Germline loops: CDR1 MGHRA, CDR2 YSYEKL. V lost 4 bases, J lost 4 bases, and 8 bases stayed unmatched. CDR3 length: 15 residues. The CDR3 sequence: CASSLNQQGVTEAFF. The CDR3 DNA reads as TGCGCCAGCAGCCTTAATCAACAGGGGGTCACTGAAGCTTTCTTT.